This T cell receptor beta chain is drawn from a study of T cells in Graves' hyperthyroidism and ophthalmopathy. Study results and caveats: Patients with ophthalmopathy were separated from those with stable hyperthyroidism by a 13 V-J model. The majority of expanded thyroid clonotypes above 0.001 also appeared in blood.

From RNA transcripts, TCR beta CDR3 regions were amplified. A set of HTBI primers served as the primers for a first-round RT-PCR of the TCR CDR3. Via MiXCR, TCRdb re-called the multiplex PCR reads, giving one row per CDR3 protein. The sample records about 640,000 distinct CDR3 sequences, 45% being singletons. The CDR3 is made up of 17 amino acids. The germline gives CDR1 DFQATT, CDR2 SNEGSKA (reference sequence). Trimming removed 6 bases at V and 4 bases at J, with 26 bases between. As regards this clonotype: Its antigen remains unknown.

Sequencing was carried out using peripheral blood or thyroid tissue (not recorded which). This chain uses TRBV20-1 with TRBJ2-3; no reliable D call. This TCR derives from an adult man with Graves' disease, either hyperthyroidism or ophthalmopathy (not recorded which). The CDR3 region has the DNA TGCAGTGCCCGAGCCAGCGTGGACCCCATGGGCGCAGATACGCAGTATTTT. Its translation is CSARASVDPMGADTQYF.